The 31 T cell receptor beta chains in this list originate from one sample, sequenced in a study of monozygotic twins with inflammatory bowel disease (dated 2019 in TCRdb). Preparation of the library involved 5' RACE. The data were produced on an Illumina HiSeq 2500. Each entry corresponds to one CDR3 protein sequence from reads that TCRdb reprocessed, and DNA is not given. For this sample, the table gives nearly 450,000 distinct CDR3 sequences. 2.4% of the sample rests with the top ten. Sample: blood. These receptors were obtained from a human donor with ulcerative colitis or Crohn's disease, or a healthy co-twin of an affected twin (not recorded which).

CDR3: CASSAPGVYGYTF. The chain joins TRBV12-3 or TRBV12-4 to TRBJ1-2; TCRdb's D gene call, TRBD1, goes unchecked for lack of DNA. This CDR3 has 13 amino acids.

The chain has TRBV20-1 and TRBJ2-5. The V gene's germline CDR1 is DFQATT and CDR2 SNEGSKA (reference sequence). There are 13 residues in the CDR3. The CDR3 sequence: CSAREGWQETQYF.

J is TRBJ2-1 and V is TRBV10-3; TCRdb names TRBD2, which stays unverified in the absence of DNA. This CDR3 spans 18 amino acids. Germline V CDR1 and CDR2: ENHRY, SYGVKD. CDR3 in amino acids: CAISEFQSGTSGNNEQFF.

This sequence joins TRBV19 and TRBJ1-2. Germline CDR1 is LNHDA and CDR2 is SQIVND (reference sequence). CDR3 length: 11 residues. CDR3 region: CASSTYYGYTF.

The chain carries TRBV2 and TRBJ1-6. There are 14 residues in the CDR3. Germline V gene data show CDR1 as SNHLY and CDR2 as FYNNEI. The CDR3 here is CASSEGAPLGPLHF.

The chain joins TRBV30 to TRBJ2-1. Germline assignment: CDR1 GTSNPN and CDR2 SVGIG (reference sequence). The length of the CDR3 is 12 residues. The CDR3 spells CAWSVNEPEQFF.

The V call is TRBV6-5, the J call TRBJ2-7; TCRdb designates TRBD1, a call that cannot be tested without DNA. Germline V gene lookup returns CDR1 MNHEY and CDR2 SVGAGI. The CDR3 has 16 residues. The CDR3 sequence: CASSYSQDKSSYEQYF.

The V gene is TRBV6-1, the J gene TRBJ1-1. CDR1 and CDR2 (germline): MNHNS, SASEGT. CDR3 size: 15 residues. The CDR3 sequence is CASRVGGVLNTEAFF.

The chain recombines TRBV20-1 with TRBJ2-2. The CDR3 has 13 residues. Germline V gene lookup returns CDR1 DFQATT and CDR2 SNEGSKA (reference sequence). CDR3 protein: CSARGAPTGELFF.

The V gene is TRBV6-5, the J gene TRBJ2-1; TCRdb picks TRBD1, but there is no DNA to check that call. The CDR3 length is 15 residues. CDR1 and CDR2 (germline): MNHEY, SVGAGI. The CDR3 region is CASSYVGTVNNEQFF.

The chain uses TRBV7-2 and TRBJ1-5; TCRdb's D gene call, TRBD1, goes unchecked for lack of DNA. There are 15 residues in the CDR3. The germline CDR1 and CDR2 sequences are SGHTA and FQGNSA. The CDR3 loop is CASSQGQGASQPQHF.

This chain links TRBV7-9 with TRBJ2-1; TCRdb lists TRBD1, though no DNA is available to test this call. The germline CDR1 and CDR2 sequences are SEHNR and FQNEAQ (reference sequence). The CDR3 is 13 residues long. CDR3: CASSFTGNDEQFF.

V usage is TRBV5-1 and J usage is TRBJ2-7; TCRdb proposes TRBD1, but this gene call is untestable without DNA. Germline CDR1 and CDR2: SGHRS and YFSETQ. The length of the CDR3 is 15 residues. The CDR3 reads CASSLDGGPSYEQYF.

This chain joins TRBV3-1 and TRBJ2-5; with no DNA, the TCRdb D assignment of TRBD2 cannot be verified. The germline CDR1 and CDR2 sequences are LGHDT and YNNKEL (reference sequence). The CDR3 spans 16 residues. This CDR3 reads CASSRRTSGYQETQYF.

This chain links TRBV7-2 with TRBJ2-7; TCRdb's D gene call, TRBD1, goes unchecked for lack of DNA. The CDR3 loop spans 15 amino acids. From germline, CDR1 is SGHTA and CDR2 FQGNSA. This CDR3 reads CASSLQPSGAYEQYF.

The chain recombines TRBV12-3 or TRBV12-4 with TRBJ1-3. The CDR3 covers 14 residues. The CDR3 reads CASRERSSGNTIYF.

This chain uses TRBV5-1 with TRBJ2-1; TCRdb's D gene call, TRBD1, goes unchecked for lack of DNA. Germline CDR1 and CDR2: SGHRS and YFSETQ. The CDR3 runs to 15 residues. CDR3: CASSASPRDINEQFF. The full variable domain, completed using reference TRBV5-1 and TRBJ2-1, is KAGVTQTPRYLIKTRGQQVTLSCSPISGHRSVSWYQQTPGQGLQFLFEYFSETQRNKGNFPGRFSGRQFSNSRSEMNVSTLELGDSALYLCASSASPRDINEQFFGPGTRLTVL.

This rearrangement joins TRBV11-2 to TRBJ2-1. Germline CDR1 is SGHAT and CDR2 is FQNNGV. CDR3 length: 15 residues. The chain's CDR3 is CASSLDYQLYNEQFF.

The chain joins TRBV15 to TRBJ2-1; TCRdb designates TRBD1, a call that cannot be tested without DNA. CDR3 size: 16 residues. Germline loops: CDR1 LNHNV, CDR2 YYDKDF (reference sequence). The CDR3 here is CATSRGRDRGHNEQFF.

V is TRBV2 and J is TRBJ1-1. This CDR3 has 15 residues. Germline CDR1 is SNHLY and CDR2 is FYNNEI. CDR3 amino acids: CASSEAAVGNTEAFF.

This chain joins TRBV7-9 and TRBJ1-1; TCRdb indicates TRBD1, and absent DNA this call remains unverified. Per the germline V gene, CDR1 is SEHNR and CDR2 is FQNEAQ (reference sequence). CDR3 length: 15 residues. The CDR3 protein is CASSTFPSRGDEAFF. The whole variable domain, filled in from reference TRBV7-9 and TRBJ1-1, reads DTGVSQNPRHKITKRGQNVTFRCDPISEHNRLYWYRQTLGQGPEFLTYFQNEAQLEKSRLLSDRFSAERPKGSFSTLEIQRTEQGDSAMYLCASSTFPSRGDEAFFGQGTRLTVV.

This sequence joins TRBV12-3 or TRBV12-4 and TRBJ1-4; TCRdb proposes TRBD1, but this gene call is untestable without DNA. The CDR3 loop spans 12 amino acids. The CDR3 loop reads CASSTGVEKLFF.

The chain links TRBV29-1 to TRBJ1-1. Germline CDR1 SQVTM, CDR2 ANQGSEA. The CDR3 loop spans 15 amino acids. The CDR3 sequence is CSVRRFLIQNTEAFF.

The J gene is TRBJ2-7, the V gene TRBV7-9; TCRdb's D call of TRBD1 is untestable without DNA. Germline V gene lookup returns CDR1 SEHNR and CDR2 FQNEAQ (reference sequence). The CDR3 loop spans 15 amino acids. CDR3 sequence reads: CASSFGQGKFNEQYF.

The chain recombines TRBV18 with TRBJ2-7; TCRdb's D call of TRBD1 is untestable without DNA. CDR1 and CDR2 (germline): KGHSH, LQKENI. This CDR3 has 17 residues. CDR3 protein: CASSPHSPQGAGGEQYF.

This chain uses TRBV29-1 with TRBJ2-1; TCRdb designates TRBD2, a call that cannot be tested without DNA. The germline gives CDR1 SQVTM, CDR2 ANQGSEA. The CDR3 sequence is 19 residues long. This CDR3 is CSVVSGSLSNPNKYNEQFF.

V usage is TRBV7-9 and J usage is TRBJ1-2. Looked up from germline, CDR1 is SEHNR and CDR2 is FQNEAQ (reference sequence). The CDR3 is made up of 15 amino acids. CDR3 amino acids: CASSLAREENYGYTF. The variable domain in full, with the rest retrieved from reference TRBV7-9 and TRBJ1-2, is DTGVSQNPRHKITKRGQNVTFRCDPISEHNRLYWYRQTLGQGPEFLTYFQNEAQLEKSRLLSDRFSAERPKGSFSTLEIQRTEQGDSAMYLCASSLAREENYGYTFGSGTRLTVV.

The CDR3 loop is CSARKPSSRTTSSYNEQFF. The V gene is TRBV20-1, the J gene TRBJ2-1; the TCRdb D gene call, TRBD2, has no DNA to confirm it. This CDR3 has 19 residues. The germline V gene encodes CDR1 DFQATT and CDR2 SNEGSKA (reference sequence).

V gene TRBV7-2 combines with J gene TRBJ2-7; TCRdb gives TRBD1 as the D gene, but with no DNA this cannot be confirmed. This CDR3 contains 16 residues. Germline V lookup: CDR1 SGHTA, CDR2 FQGNSA. The CDR3 loop reads CASSLHLPASGGEQYF.

V is TRBV6-6 and J is TRBJ1-5. The CDR3 runs 14 residues. In germline, CDR1 is MNHNY, CDR2 SVGAGI (reference sequence). The CDR3 loop is CASSRQSPGAGQHF.

The genes are TRBV4-2 and TRBJ2-5; without DNA, the TCRdb call of TRBD1 cannot be checked. The germline CDR1 and CDR2 sequences are LGHNA and YNFKEQ. The CDR3 covers 15 residues. CDR3 loop: CASSQEGTPQETQYF.